The 18 T cell receptor beta chains below come from one sample, sequenced in a study of siplizumab effects on memory and regulatory T cells. Clones were sequenced by immunoSEQ multiplex PCR, and TCRdb holds only the in-frame ones, with some missing. This table has 100,000 to 120,000 clones, just under 95% appearing once. Sequencing used CD4+ T cells sorted from blood. The receptors were sampled from a human donor in good health.

The gene calls are TRBV27 and TRBJ2-1, with 9 bases fitting TRBD2. With 5 bases clipped from V and 6 bases from J, the junction kept 20 bases outside the gene matches. CDR1 is MNHEY and CDR2 is SMNVEV in the germline V gene (reference sequence). This CDR3 is 19 amino acids long. In DNA form, the CDR3 reads TGTGCCAGCAGTACGCTCGTCGGGACTAGCCTCTTGGGGGTCAATGAGCAGTTCTTC. Protein: CASSTLVGTSLLGVNEQFF.

This chain connects TRBV5-8 to TRBJ2-7, with a weak D call TRBD1 (6 bases). The germline gives CDR1 SGHTS, CDR2 YDEGEE. The CDR3 sequence is 13 residues long. Trimming pared 5 bases from V and 7 bases from J, leaving 16 bases between. This chain's CDR3 is CASRKQGPREQYF. The CDR3 nucleotides are TGTGCCAGCAGAAAACAGGGCCCCCGGGAGCAGTACTTC.

This sequence joins TRBV7-2 and TRBJ1-2, with D hard to call. V was pared by 6 bases and J by 0 bases, with 8 bases between. This CDR3 region has 13 residues. CDR1 and CDR2 (germline): SGHTA, FQGNSA. The CDR3 spells CASSLESNYGYTF. CDR3 in DNA: TGTGCCAGCAGTCTTGAATCTAACTATGGCTACACCTTC. Looking up the rest from reference TRBV7-2 and TRBJ1-2 gives the full variable domain: GAGVSQSPSNKVTEKGKDVELRCDPISGHTALYWYRQSLGQGLEFLIYFQGNSAPDKSGLPSDRFSAERTGGSVSTLTIQRTQQEDSAVYLCASSLESNYGYTFGSGTRLTVV.

The J gene is TRBJ2-1, the V gene TRBV15; D uncertain. The CDR3 runs 16 residues. The germline gives CDR1 LNHNV, CDR2 YYDKDF (reference sequence). The V gene lost 3 bases and the J gene lost 0 bases, with 12 bases spanning the gap. The CDR3 nucleotides are TGTGCCACCAGCAGTTTGGGATACATCTCCTACAATGAGCAGTTCTTC. It codes for CATSSLGYISYNEQFF.

The V call is TRBV12-5, the J call TRBJ2-5, with D perhaps assigned TRBD1 or TRBD2 (5 bases each). The CDR3 is 12 amino acids. Germline V gene data show CDR1 as LGHNT and CDR2 as FRNRAP. V gave up 8 bases and J gave up 5 bases, with 12 bases separating them. The CDR3 nucleotides are TGTGCTAGTCGCCAGGGAGTGGAGACCCAGTACTTC. Its protein is CASRQGVETQYF.

The J gene is TRBJ1-1, the V gene TRBV5-1; D is ambiguous. Germline V gene data show CDR1 as SGHRS and CDR2 as YFSETQ. The germline V and J ends were trimmed by 3 bases and 0 bases, with 15 bases remaining between them. The CDR3 contains 16 residues. This chain's CDR3 is CASSSGPGVMNTEAFF. CDR3 coding DNA: TGCGCCAGCAGCTCAGGACCGGGCGTCATGAACACTGAAGCTTTCTTT.

This sequence joins TRBV5-6 and TRBJ2-2; the match to TRBD1 covers 10 bases. J gave up 6 bases and V 4 bases, and 9 bases lay outside the gene matches. Germline lookup yields CDR1 SGHDT and CDR2 YYEEEE. The length of the CDR3 is 16 residues. CDR3 loop: CASSPRRTGGPGELFF. DNA of the CDR3: TGTGCCAGCAGCCCAAGACGGACAGGGGGGCCCGGGGAGCTGTTTTTT.

The chain combines TRBV5-1 with TRBJ2-5, with TRBD1 as a possible D gene (5 bases). CDR3 length: 14 residues. Per germline, CDR1 SGHRS and CDR2 YFSETQ. V was cut by 1 base and J by 5 bases, with 12 bases left in between. The CDR3 loop reads CASSLQGLGETQYF. The CDR3 nucleotides are TGCGCCAGCAGCTTGCAGGGCCTGGGGGAGACCCAGTACTTC.

The J gene is TRBJ2-2, the V gene TRBV18; 12 bases are a match to TRBD2. This CDR3 spans 16 amino acids. The V gene's germline CDR1 is KGHSH and CDR2 LQKENI. J was trimmed by 1 base and V by 3 bases; bases with no gene match: 0. Here the CDR3 reads CASSPGLAGNTGELFF. CDR3 nucleotide sequence: TGTGCCAGCTCACCGGGACTAGCGGGGAACACCGGGGAGCTGTTTTTT.

Comments on this clone: One end of the junction varies from germline; a read error may be responsible. V and J are TRBV5-1 and TRBJ2-2; D possibly corresponds to TRBD2 (6 bases). From germline, CDR1 is SGHRS and CDR2 YFSETQ. This CDR3 spans 14 amino acids. CDR3 amino acids: CASTLAGWVGELFF. For the CDR3, the DNA is TGCGCCAGCACCTTGGCGGGATGGGTCGGGGAGCTGTTTTTT.

The rearrangement joins TRBV5-1 to TRBJ2-7, with 10 bases lining up with TRBD2. V dropped 4 bases and J dropped 5; count of bases not matched to a gene: 6. This CDR3 contains 14 residues. Germline CDR1 and CDR2: SGHRS and YFSETQ. The CDR3 spells CASSPSSGSHEQYF. In nucleotides, the CDR3 is TGCGCCAGCAGCCCCTCTAGCGGGAGCCACGAGCAGTACTTC. Drawing the rest from reference TRBV5-1 and TRBJ2-7, the complete variable domain is KAGVTQTPRYLIKTRGQQVTLSCSPISGHRSVSWYQQTPGQGLQFLFEYFSETQRNKGNFPGRFSGRQFSNSRSEMNVSTLELGDSALYLCASSPSSGSHEQYFGPGTRLTVT.

The genes are TRBV27 and TRBJ1-2; D unresolved. The V gene's germline CDR1 is MNHEY and CDR2 SMNVEV (reference sequence). The V and J ends lost 5 bases and 4 bases respectively, with 14 bases between them. CDR3 length: 14 amino acids. CDR3 in amino acids: CASSRTGDIYGYTF. The CDR3 DNA reads TGTGCCAGCAGTAGGACGGGCGATATCTATGGCTACACCTTC.

J is TRBJ1-6 and V is TRBV9; tentatively, D is TRBD1 (5 bases). The CDR3 has 15 residues. Trimming left V 4 bases short and J 12 bases short, with 20 bases between. Germline CDR1 reads SGDLS; CDR2 reads YYNGEE. In nucleotides, the CDR3 is TGTGCCAGCAGCAAAGAACAGGTTCCTGATTTACCCCTCCACTTT. Protein product: CASSKEQVPDLPLHF.

The chain has TRBV28 and TRBJ1-2, with TRBD1 matching 7 bases. The CDR3 consists of 16 residues. Germline V gene data show CDR1 as MDHEN and CDR2 as SYDVKM. V was clipped by 3 bases and J by 7 bases; unmatched bases: 14. This chain's CDR3 is CASSLAIGGFIGGYTF. CDR3 nucleotide sequence: TGTGCCAGCAGTTTGGCTATAGGGGGCTTTATTGGTGGCTACACCTTC.

The V call is TRBV9, the J call TRBJ2-5, with 8 bases lining up with TRBD2. V was clipped by 4 bases and J by 0 bases; unmatched bases: 8. The CDR3 sequence is 16 residues long. Germline-derived CDR1 and CDR2 are SGDLS and YYNGEE. This CDR3 reads CASSTIAGKYQETQYF. CDR3 nucleotide sequence: TGTGCCAGCAGCACCATAGCGGGGAAGTACCAAGAGACCCAGTACTTC.

The chain is built from TRBV5-5 and TRBJ1-4; D is undetermined. Trimming stripped 4 bases from V and 7 bases from J, with 17 bases between. Germline loops: CDR1 SGHKS, CDR2 YYEKEE (reference sequence). This CDR3 comprises 15 residues. Written as DNA, the CDR3 is TGTGCCAGCAGCCCGGACCTCCTCGGGAGTGAAAAACTGTTTTTT. The encoded protein is CASSPDLLGSEKLFF.

A note on this clone: At one end, the junction sequence differs from germline, possibly due to a read error. The rearrangement joins TRBV19 to TRBJ1-2; TRBD1 agrees at 9 bases. The CDR3 is 13 amino acids. CDR1 and CDR2 (germline): LNHDA, SQIVND (reference sequence). This chain's CDR3 is CASSLDRGYGYTF. Here the CDR3 DNA reads TGTGCCAGTAGTCTAGACAGGGGGTATGGCTACACCTTC.

This clone was recorded once. The chain couples TRBV18 to TRBJ1-2; D might be TRBD1 (6 bases). The germline CDR1 and CDR2 sequences are KGHSH and LQKENI. This CDR3 spans 13 amino acids. V lost 2 bases and J lost 5, with 9 bases in between. The DNA for the CDR3 is TGTGCCAGCTCACCAACAGGGTTATATGGCTACACCTTC. Translation: CASSPTGLYGYTF.